This paragraph covers one TCR beta chain sequence. Its antigen is unidentified. The TCR beta CDR3 regions underwent amplification using RNA transcripts as the source. The HTBI set primed first-round TCR CDR3 RT-PCR. One entry per CDR3 protein results from TCRdb running MiXCR on the multiplex PCR reads. The repertoire holds 96,000 or so distinct CDR3 sequences, with about half as singletons. This entry comes from a study of T cells in Graves' hyperthyroidism and ophthalmopathy. For the study at large: Blood from the periphery was taken at initial diagnosis, before any treatment. Study-level points and caveats: Patients with ophthalmopathy were separated from those with stable hyperthyroidism by a 13 V-J model.

Reasons for excluding patients were uncontrolled infection, other autoimmune disease, pregnancy or lactation. The CDR3 extends over 15 amino acids. V lost 6 bases, J lost 0 bases, and 12 bases lay in between. The sequence derives from a middle-aged woman with Graves' hyperthyroidism. Sequenced material: blood. The chain recombines TRBV7-1 with TRBJ1-3, with a weak D call TRBD1 (5 bases). TRBV7-1 is filed as an ORF, its function uncertain. CDR3 bases: TGTGCCAGCAGTAAGACAGTGAGCTCTGGAAACACCATATATTTT. It yields the protein CASSKTVSSGNTIYF.